Following are 4 T cell receptor beta chains from one sample sequenced in a study of breast tumors, draining lymph nodes, adjacent tissues. TCRdb fed the multiplex PCR reads into MiXCR, producing one record per CDR3 protein. The data show 70,000 or so distinct CDR3 sequences, with approximately 47% seen just once and 8.4% held by the top ten. Sequencing used breast tumor tissue. These receptors were taken from a female donor with breast cancer. Some clones in this sample may be carry-over from other donors' samples.

This clonotype was counted many times. This chain uses TRBV10-3 with TRBJ1-5, with unresolved D. The germline CDR1 and CDR2 sequences are ENHRY and SYGVKD. Between the trimmed V and J ends, which lost 3 bases and 7 bases, there was a span of 13 bases. The CDR3 has 14 residues. CDR3: CAISEGNLRQPQHF. CDR3 nucleotide sequence: TGTGCCATCAGTGAAGGCAATCTAAGGCAGCCCCAGCATTTT.

This clonotype was picked up a small number of times. The CDR3 nucleotides read TGTGCCAGCAGCGTAGCGGGGAGGGCCGGGGGCAAAAACATTCAGTACTTC. Its translation: CASSVAGRAGGKNIQYF. The chain couples TRBV9 to TRBJ2-4, with 7 bases matching TRBD2. The CDR3 spans 17 residues. From germline, CDR1 is SGDLS and CDR2 YYNGEE. V was clipped by 0 bases and J by 3 bases; unmatched bases: 9.

In the case of this clonotype: This is likely a read error, given that the CDR3 carries no conserved phenylalanine or tryptophan at its end. The chain employs TRBV12-3 or TRBV12-4 and TRBJ2-7; TRBD1 is a possible D gene (6 bases). V dropped 11 bases and J dropped 1 base, with 21 bases sitting between them. The CDR3 has 15 residues. CDR3 DNA: TGTGCCTCGGATGAGGGCAGGGGTAAATCCTACGAGCAGTACTCC. Translating it yields CASDEGRGKSYEQYS.

A few counts support this clonotype. The V call is TRBV12-3 or TRBV12-4, the J call TRBJ1-4, with a weak D call TRBD1 (5 bases). Trimming pared 6 bases from V and 1 base from J, leaving 15 bases between. The CDR3 is made up of 16 amino acids. CDR3 loop: CASSPDGRGTNEKLFF. In DNA, the CDR3 is TGTGCCAGCAGCCCAGATGGTAGGGGAACTAATGAAAAACTGTTTTTT.